This entry concerns a single TCR beta chain. The sample originates from a study of blood T cell repertoires in COVID-19. Across the study: Nucleic acid was either cDNA or gDNA, and it came from T cells, B-cell-depleted T cells, or PBMCs.

Seattle participants joined during active infection and were tracked over time. Original methodology: The authors estimated nucleated cell counts from reference gene primer amplification. Profiling relied on immunoSEQ multiplex PCR, and the TCRdb table lists in-frame clones only, not all of them. V, J and clone size derive from that table, while D and trimming were established from the DNA sequence. The table lists 250,000 to 350,000 clones, approximately 84% of them singletons. This CDR3 region has 14 residues. Germline CDR1 is SGHRS and CDR2 is YFSETQ. Trimming removed 4 bases from V and 1 base from J, with 11 bases in between.

This clonotype originated in a human donor with COVID-19, enrolled during active disease. The donor label of this sample is uncertain. V is TRBV5-1 and J is TRBJ2-5, with D tentatively TRBD2 (5 bases). The sequenced sample was peripheral blood. The CDR3, as DNA: TGCGCCAGCAGCCGGGGTGTGGGCCAAGAGACCCAGTACTTC. Protein sequence: CASSRGVGQETQYF.